The 14 T cell receptor beta chains listed next were all sequenced from one sample in a study of blood T cell repertoires in COVID-19. Method: immunoSEQ multiplex PCR; TCRdb's copy keeps in-frame clones and lacks some. The sample records over 85,000 clones, 82% being singletons. Source material: peripheral blood. Source of these receptors: a woman aged 60 to 75 with acute or convalescent COVID-19.

This clone was recorded once. V and J are TRBV7-6 and TRBJ1-4; 7 bases agree with TRBD1. The germline gives CDR1 SGHVS, CDR2 FNYEAQ. Trimming cost V 7 bases and J 6 bases; bases outside gene matches: 11. This CDR3 comprises 15 residues. CDR3 protein: CASTRGGGEYEKLFF. The CDR3 bases are TGTGCCAGCACCCGAGGAGGGGGCGAGTATGAAAAACTGTTTTTT.

As regards this clone: The identical CDR3 is also encoded by other nucleotide sequences in the sample. V usage is TRBV11-1 and J usage is TRBJ2-7, with TRBD1 matching 8 bases. Germline CDR1 reads SGHAT; CDR2 reads FQDESV (reference sequence). J was trimmed by 5 bases and V by 3 bases; bases with no gene match: 3. The CDR3 length is 13 residues. CDR3 in DNA: TGTGCCAGCAGCTTTCAGGGGGCCAACGAGCAGTACTTC. Its translation is CASSFQGANEQYF.

CDR3 coding DNA: TGCGCCAGCAGCTTGGGCGACAGGGATACGCAGTATTTT. Translating gives CASSLGDRDTQYF. The chain links TRBV5-1 to TRBJ2-3; D might be TRBD1 (6 bases). CDR3 length equals 13 residues. Trimming cost V 0 bases and J 6 bases, with 8 bases left between them. From germline, CDR1 is SGHRS and CDR2 YFSETQ.

On this clone: One junction end disagrees with the germline gene, perhaps due to a read error. Other DNA sequences of this sample code for an identical CDR3. The chain uses TRBV20-1 and TRBJ2-2; 8 positions agree with TRBD2. This CDR3 region has 16 residues. Germline CDR1 is DFQATT and CDR2 is SNEGSKA (reference sequence). As DNA, the CDR3 is TGCCGTGCTAGTACTCTTGCCGGGGGGGGCACCGGGGAGCTGTTTTTT. It is translated as CRASTLAGGGTGELFF.

The J gene is TRBJ1-1, the V gene TRBV7-2; D is possibly TRBD1 (6 bases). Germline V gives CDR1 SGHTA, CDR2 FQGNSA. Trimming cost V 5 bases and J 5 bases, with 15 bases left between them. The CDR3 has 14 residues. In DNA form, the CDR3 reads TGTGCCAGCAGCCTTAGACAGGTCGGGACTGAAGCTTTCTTT. Encoded protein: CASSLRQVGTEAFF.

V usage is TRBV28 and J usage is TRBJ1-2; 8 bases fit TRBD1. V shed 2 bases, J shed 6 bases, and the junction held 11 bases outside the gene matches. Germline V gives CDR1 MDHEN, CDR2 SYDVKM. This CDR3 is 16 amino acids long. The CDR3 DNA follows: TGTGCCAGCAGTTTACTCAGATCCAGGGGGCGGGATGGCTACACCTTC. As protein: CASSLLRSRGRDGYTF.

This clone was recorded once. The chain links TRBV5-4 to TRBJ2-3; D is undetermined. CDR3 length equals 15 residues. V was cut by 0 bases and J by 2 bases, with 10 bases left in between. CDR1 is SGHNT, CDR2 YYREEE, per germline (reference sequence). The CDR3 DNA reads TGTGCCAGCAGCTTGGACGGTCCCCTCACAGATACGCAGTATTTT. Amino acid sequence: CASSLDGPLTDTQYF. The full variable domain, completed using reference TRBV5-4 and TRBJ2-3, is ETGVTQSPTHLIKTRGQQVTLRCSSQSGHNTVSWYQQALGQGPQFIFQYYREEENGRGNFPPRFSGLQFPNYSSELNVNALELDDSALYLCASSLDGPLTDTQYFGPGTRLTVL.

The CDR3 coding sequence is TGTGCCAGCAGTTCGGGGACAGGGGCTCTGGAGACCCAGTACTTC. This sequence encodes CASSSGTGALETQYF. V gene TRBV6-2 or TRBV6-3 combines with J gene TRBJ2-5; 10 positions match TRBD1. Germline V gives CDR1 MNHEY, CDR2 SVGEGT. This CDR3 is 15 amino acids long. J lost 5 bases, V lost 4 bases, and 7 bases had no gene match.

This chain joins TRBV3-1 (or the pseudogene TRBV3-2) and TRBJ2-6; D not certain. V lost 2 bases and J 0 bases, leaving 2 bases between the germline ends. The length of the CDR3 is 14 residues. Germline V gives CDR1 LGHDT, CDR2 YNNKEL (reference sequence). Here the CDR3 DNA reads TGTGCCAGCAGCCAACTCTCTGGGGCCAACGTCCTGACTTTC. This gives the protein CASSQLSGANVLTF.

The V and J genes are TRBV5-6 and TRBJ1-5; a possible D gene is TRBD1 (5 bases). Germline loops: CDR1 SGHDT, CDR2 YYEEEE. V gave up 2 bases and J gave up 1 base, with 7 bases separating them. The CDR3 contains 14 residues. CDR3 sequence: CASSLRGSNQPQHF. The CDR3 DNA reads as TGTGCCAGCAGCTTACGGGGGAGCAATCAGCCCCAGCATTTT. The entire variable domain, with the rest obtained from reference TRBV5-6 and TRBJ1-5, is as follows: DAGVTQSPTHLIKTRGQQVTLRCSPKSGHDTVSWYQQALGQGPQFIFQYYEEEERQRGNFPDRFSGHQFPNYSSELNVNALLLGDSALYLCASSLRGSNQPQHFGDGTRLSIL.

The chain has TRBV6-5 and TRBJ2-7, with 7 bases that match TRBD2. The CDR3 is 14 residues long. The junction had 5 bases not matched to a gene; V was cut back by 0 bases and J by 6 bases. Germline CDR1 and CDR2: MNHEY and SVGAGI. The CDR3 spells CASSYSPREGEQYF. In DNA, the CDR3 is TGTGCCAGCAGTTACTCGCCCAGGGAGGGCGAGCAGTACTTC.

This clone was found a few times. The gene calls are TRBV6-6 and TRBJ1-1, with 8 bases aligning to TRBD1. Germline lookup yields CDR1 MNHNY and CDR2 SVGAGI (reference sequence). J gave up 13 bases and V 6 bases, and 13 bases lay outside the gene matches. This CDR3 is 13 amino acids long. The CDR3 is CASSRGGRGHGFF. CDR3 DNA: TGTGCCAGCAGCCGAGGCGGCAGGGGGCACGGTTTCTTT.

V and J are TRBV28 and TRBJ1-5, with D possibly TRBD1 on 5 matching bases. Germline loops: CDR1 MDHEN, CDR2 SYDVKM. The CDR3 totals 16 residues. V was cut by 4 bases and J by 7 bases, with 20 bases left in between. The CDR3 reads CASSSSGEGRGQPQHF. The CDR3 DNA sequence: TGTGCCAGCAGTTCCTCGGGGGAGGGTCGGGGACAGCCCCAGCATTTT.

This clone showed up just a few times. The chain has TRBV14 and TRBJ2-1, with 7 bases fitting TRBD1. The CDR3 consists of 17 residues. The germline gives CDR1 SGHDN, CDR2 FVKESK. With 2 bases clipped from V and 6 bases from J, the junction kept 13 bases outside the gene matches. The CDR3 loop is CASSQRTGPLRINEQFF. CDR3 bases: TGTGCCAGCAGCCAACGGACAGGACCCTTAAGAATCAATGAGCAGTTCTTC. The whole variable domain, filled in from reference TRBV14 and TRBJ2-1, reads EAGVTQFPSHSVIEKGQTVTLRCDPISGHDNLYWYRRVMGKEIKFLLHFVKESKQDESGMPNNRFLAERTGGTYSTLKVQPAELEDSGVYFCASSQRTGPLRINEQFFGPGTRLTVL.